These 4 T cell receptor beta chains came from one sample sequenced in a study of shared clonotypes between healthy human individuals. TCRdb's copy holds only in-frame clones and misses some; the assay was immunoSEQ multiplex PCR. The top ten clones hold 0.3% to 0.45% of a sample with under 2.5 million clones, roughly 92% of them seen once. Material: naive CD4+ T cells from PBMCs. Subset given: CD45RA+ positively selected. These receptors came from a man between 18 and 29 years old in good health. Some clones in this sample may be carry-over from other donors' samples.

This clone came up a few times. The CDR3 DNA is TGCGCCAGCAGCCAAGACGTTAAGGTTTCCTACGAGCAGTACTTC. This gives the protein CASSQDVKVSYEQYF. V and J are TRBV4-1 and TRBJ2-7; no reliable D call. V dropped 0 bases and J dropped 1 base, with 10 bases sitting between them. This CDR3 contains 15 residues. Germline V gives CDR1 MGHRA, CDR2 YSYEKL.

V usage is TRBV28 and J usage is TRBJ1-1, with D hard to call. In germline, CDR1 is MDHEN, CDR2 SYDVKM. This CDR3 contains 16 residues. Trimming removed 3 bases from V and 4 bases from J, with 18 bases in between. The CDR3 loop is CASSFFWREAGTEAFF. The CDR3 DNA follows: TGTGCCAGCAGTTTTTTCTGGAGGGAAGCGGGCACTGAAGCTTTCTTT. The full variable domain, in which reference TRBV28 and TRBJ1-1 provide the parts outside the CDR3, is DVKVTQSSRYLVKRTGEKVFLECVQDMDHENMFWYRQDPGLGLRLIYFSYDVKMKEKGDIPEGYSVSREKKERFSLILESASTNQTSMYLCASSFFWREAGTEAFFGQGTRLTVV.

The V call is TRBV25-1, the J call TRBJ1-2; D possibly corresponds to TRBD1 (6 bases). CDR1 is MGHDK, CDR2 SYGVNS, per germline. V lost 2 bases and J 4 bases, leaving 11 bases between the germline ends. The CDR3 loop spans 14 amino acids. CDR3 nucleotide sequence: TGTGCCAGCAGTGAACGGACAGTTCCCTATGGCTACACCTTC. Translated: CASSERTVPYGYTF.

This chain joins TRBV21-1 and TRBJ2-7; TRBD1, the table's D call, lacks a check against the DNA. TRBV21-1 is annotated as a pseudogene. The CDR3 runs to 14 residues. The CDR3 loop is CASSKTTGSHEQYF. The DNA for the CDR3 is TGTGCCAGCAGTAAGACAACAGGGTCTCACGAGCAGTACTTC.